This T cell receptor (beta chain) was profiled in a study of blood T cell repertoires in COVID-19. Study-wide context: Samples taken during acute and convalescent COVID-19 were collected in the United States, Italy and Spain. Sources were T cells, B-cell-depleted T cells, or PBMCs; the material itself was cDNA or gDNA.

In germline, CDR1 is LGHNA, CDR2 YSLEER. The CDR3 totals 17 residues. V dropped 4 bases and J dropped 5; count of bases not matched to a gene: 9. How the authors handled the data: Amplifying reference gene primers gave estimates of nucleated cell counts. Only in-frame clones appear in the TCRdb table, and some are missing; sequencing was by immunoSEQ multiplex PCR. That table furnishes V, J and clone size, whereas the DNA furnished D and trimming. The top ten hold around 0.72% of the sample, which has about 200,000 clones, about 85% seen once. Sample: peripheral blood. This chain links TRBV4-3 with TRBJ2-2; TRBD2 matches 11 bases. The sequence was collected from a man aged 35 to 55 with acute or convalescent COVID-19. The CDR3 protein is CASSLDSGRVWTGELFF. In nucleotides, the CDR3 is TGCGCCAGCAGCCTAGATAGCGGGAGGGTTTGGACCGGGGAGCTGTTTTTT.